This is a list of T cell receptor beta chains from one sample in a study of cytomegalovirus exposure and HLA in healthy donors. This table comes from immunoSEQ multiplex PCR, and its TCRdb copy is limited to in-frame clones, with some not included. The table has about 120,000 clones, less than 80% seen once. Input material: PBMCs. These receptor sequences come from a middle-aged woman in good health and CMV-seropositive. Each CDR3 is given with its conserved first and last residue. Each record gives: CDR3 length, V gene, D gene, clone size, J gene, CDR3 protein, CDR3 DNA. D genes are given only for firm matches. The listing skips clone size in some rows; elsewhere it reads once, few, many or a size class.

14	TRBV4-1	TRBD1	-	TRBJ1-5	CASSLDRESQPQHF	TGCGCCAGCAGCCTTGACAGGGAAAGTCAGCCCCAGCATTTT
15	TRBV19	TRBD2	-	TRBJ2-7	CASSIAFAGAYEQYF	TGTGCCAGTAGTATCGCTTTTGCGGGGGCCTACGAGCAGTACTTC
15	TRBV5-1	TRBD1	few	TRBJ2-2	CASSLTNRGSGELFF	TGCGCCAGCAGCTTGACAAACAGGGGATCCGGGGAGCTGTTTTTT
16	TRBV5-4	-	-	TRBJ2-3	CASSAGGGEGTDTQYF	TGTGCCAGCAGCGCCGGCGGTGGCGAAGGCACAGATACGCAGTATTTT
14	TRBV4-2	-	-	TRBJ1-4	CASKGAARNEKLFF	TGTGCCAGCAAAGGAGCAGCGCGGAATGAAAAACTGTTTTTT
15	TRBV5-1	TRBD1	-	TRBJ2-1	CASTGTGSSYNEQFF	TGCGCCAGCACGGGGACAGGGAGCTCCTACAATGAGCAGTTCTTC
17	TRBV4-1	TRBD2	-	TRBJ2-1	CASSQDRVAGGINEQFF	TGCGCCAGCAGCCAAGATCGGGTAGCGGGAGGGATCAATGAGCAGTTCTTC
16	TRBV6-5	TRBD1	-	TRBJ1-2	CASSYSRTGVGFGYTF	TGTGCCAGCAGTTACTCGAGGACAGGGGTAGGCTTCGGCTACACCTTC
15	TRBV4-3	TRBD1	-	TRBJ2-7	CASSQGQGDFYEQYF	TGCGCCAGCAGCCAAGGACAGGGAGATTTCTACGAGCAGTACTTC
15	TRBV15	-	-	TRBJ2-7	CATSSSGGPDYEQYF	TGTGCCACCAGCAGCTCGGGGGGCCCCGACTACGAGCAGTACTTC
19	TRBV7-8	TRBD2	-	TRBJ2-3	CASSFPTSGGSSGTDTQYF	TGTGCCAGCAGCTTTCCGACTAGCGGGGGATCCTCAGGCACAGATACGCAGTATTTT
15	TRBV7-2	-	-	TRBJ1-5	CASSLDGTPNQPQHF	TGTGCCAGCAGCTTAGACGGGACACCTAATCAGCCCCAGCATTTT
14	TRBV11-2	-	few	TRBJ2-2	CASSLATSPGELFF	TGTGCCAGCAGCTTAGCGACTAGTCCCGGGGAGCTGTTTTTT
14	TRBV6-5	-	once	TRBJ1-6	CASSYQGIRSPLHF	TGTGCCAGCAGTTATCAGGGAATAAGATCACCCCTCCACTTT
17	TRBV4-2	TRBD2	-	TRBJ2-3	CASSQEVPSGIRKTQYF	TGTGCCAGCAGCCAAGAGGTCCCTAGCGGGATTAGAAAGACGCAGTATTTT
14	TRBV5-1	TRBD1	few	TRBJ2-7	CASSSSGQGGEQYF	TGCGCCAGCAGCTCCAGCGGACAGGGGGGCGAGCAGTACTTC
12	TRBV7-6	-	-	TRBJ2-2	CASSLSTGELFF	TGTGCCAGCAGCTTATCGACCGGGGAGCTGTTTTTT
14	TRBV6-5	TRBD1	-	TRBJ2-7	CASSWTGATYEQYF	TGTGCCAGCAGTTGGACAGGGGCCACCTACGAGCAGTACTTC
15	TRBV19	TRBD2	-	TRBJ2-1	CASRGGLATYNEQFF	TGTGCCAGTAGGGGGGGACTAGCGACCTACAATGAGCAGTTCTTC
18	TRBV11-2	TRBD1	once	TRBJ2-5	CASSFRGQGTTLQETQYF	TGTGCCAGCAGCTTTAGGGGACAGGGTACTACTCTCCAAGAGACCCAGTACTTC
11	TRBV27	-	-	TRBJ2-5	CGSTGSETQYF	TGTGGCTCTACAGGGTCGGAGACCCAGTACTTC
13	TRBV13	-	few	TRBJ1-6	CASSLRRGRPLHF	TGTGCCAGCAGCTTGCGGCGAGGGCGGCCCCTCCACTTT
15	TRBV7-2	-	once	TRBJ2-7	CASSQRRDFRYEQYF	TGTGCCAGCAGCCAGAGGAGGGACTTTCGCTACGAGCAGTACTTC
13	TRBV27	-	-	TRBJ1-3	CASSSPGGNTIYF	TGTGCCAGCAGTTCCCCGGGTGGCAACACCATATATTTT